This passage covers 32 T cell receptor beta chains from one sample sequenced in a study of OX40 agonist ivuxolimab in advanced cancers. Method: immunoSEQ multiplex PCR; TCRdb's copy keeps in-frame clones and lacks some. The table records tens of thousands of clones, 85% to 95% of them present only once. This specimen consisted of CD4+ or CD8+ T cells sorted from blood, obtained in a trial of the OX40 agonist ivuxolimab. These receptors all come from an adult with an advanced solid tumor such as melanoma, head and neck, liver or kidney cancer.

The genes are TRBV5-4 and TRBJ2-5; D gene unclear. The DNA matches TRBJ2-7 better at its end, which makes the J call doubtful. CDR1 SGHNT and CDR2 YYREEE come from the germline V gene (reference sequence). The CDR3 contains 14 residues. Here the CDR3 DNA reads TGTGCCAGCAGCTTGGAAGGCAGTACCTACGAGCAGTACTTC. Translation gives CASSLEGSTYEQYF.

The chain couples TRBV27 to TRBJ2-3; 7 bases are shared with TRBD2. CDR1 is MNHEY, CDR2 SMNVEV, per germline (reference sequence). CDR3 length: 15 residues. The V segment lost 7 bases and the J segment 4 bases; nucleotides outside the gene matches: 11. CDR3 DNA: TGTGCCAGCACCCTCTCTGAACTAGCGCCAGATACGCAGTATTTT. It encodes CASTLSELAPDTQYF.

The rearrangement joins TRBV13 to TRBJ2-7; 7 bases line up with TRBD1. Trimming at V came to 5 bases and at J to 3 bases, leaving 16 bases not matched to a gene. The CDR3 extends over 17 amino acids. Germline loops: CDR1 PRHDT, CDR2 FYEKMQ (reference sequence). CDR3 amino acids: CASSPRDSGIWSYEQYF. The CDR3 region has the DNA TGTGCCAGCAGCCCACGGGACAGTGGGATTTGGAGCTACGAGCAGTACTTC. Looking up the rest from reference TRBV13 and TRBJ2-7 gives the full variable domain: AAGVIQSPRHLIKEKRETATLKCYPIPRHDTVYWYQQGPGQDPQFLISFYEKMQSDKGSIPDRFSAQQFSDYHSELNMSSLELGDSALYFCASSPRDSGIWSYEQYFGPGTRLTVT.

This clone came up a few times. The rearrangement uses TRBV9 and TRBJ1-1; D is ambiguous. V was shortened by 4 bases and J by 1 base, with 11 bases between the two germline ends. The germline V gene encodes CDR1 SGDLS and CDR2 YYNGEE. This CDR3 has 14 residues. CDR3: CASSTWGENTEAFF. Written as DNA, the CDR3 is TGTGCCAGCAGCACATGGGGAGAGAACACTGAAGCTTTCTTT.

The chain has TRBV27 and TRBJ1-5; D not resolved. In germline, CDR1 is MNHEY, CDR2 SMNVEV (reference sequence). This CDR3 is 14 amino acids long. V lost 6 bases and J lost 0, with 9 bases in between. The DNA of the CDR3 is TGTGCCAGCAGCCCTCTTTATAGCAATCAGCCCCAGCATTTT. This sequence encodes CASSPLYSNQPQHF.

This clone was detected once. The rearrangement joins TRBV19 to TRBJ1-5; 7 bases line up with TRBD1. Germline lookup yields CDR1 LNHDA and CDR2 SQIVND (reference sequence). This CDR3 region has 19 residues. Trimming cost V 6 bases and J 1 base; bases outside gene matches: 18. CDR3 loop: CASSLPAGTVQLSNQPQHF. CDR3 bases: TGTGCCAGTAGCCTTCCCGCCGGGACAGTACAATTAAGCAATCAGCCCCAGCATTTT.

The gene calls are TRBV9 and TRBJ1-2; 7 nucleotides line up with TRBD1. This CDR3 is built from 15 residues. Germline loops: CDR1 SGDLS, CDR2 YYNGEE. After removal of 4 bases from V and 4 bases from J, the junction contained 10 bases not matched to a gene. CDR3 nucleotides: TGTGCCAGCAGCTCCCGTACAGGGGAAAGCTATGGCTACACCTTC. Protein sequence: CASSSRTGESYGYTF.

This clone was observed a single time. The CDR3 sequence is CASSIEGGRSYEQYF. In nucleotides, the CDR3 is TGTGCCAGTAGTATTGAGGGAGGCCGCTCCTACGAGCAGTACTTC. This sequence joins TRBV19 and TRBJ2-5; D may be TRBD2 (6 bases). The J call may be incorrect, as the DNA end agrees better with TRBJ2-7. The germline CDR1 and CDR2 sequences are LNHDA and SQIVND (reference sequence). This CDR3 has 15 residues.

This rearrangement joins TRBV4-3 to TRBJ2-7; the D call may be TRBD1 or TRBD2 (5 bases each). From germline, CDR1 is LGHNA and CDR2 YSLEER. The CDR3 is 14 amino acids. V was clipped by 4 bases and J by 3 bases, with 13 bases between them. The CDR3 reads CASSRGEGRYEQYF. In DNA, the CDR3 is TGCGCCAGCAGCCGCGGAGAGGGGCGCTACGAGCAGTACTTC.

This chain connects TRBV27 to TRBJ2-2; D unclear. This CDR3 contains 14 residues. CDR1 and CDR2 from the germline V gene are MNHEY and SMNVEV (reference sequence). V lost 5 bases and J 1 base, leaving 8 bases between the germline ends. CDR3 bases: TGTGCCAGCAGTCTCCTGGGGAACACCGGGGAGCTGTTTTTT. Protein sequence: CASSLLGNTGELFF.

The chain carries TRBV7-9 and TRBJ2-7, with 7 bases matching TRBD1. The CDR3 spans 13 residues. V lost 6 bases and J lost 4; bases outside the gene matches: 6. Germline loops: CDR1 SEHNR, CDR2 FQNEAQ (reference sequence). DNA for the CDR3: TGTGCCAGCAGTCTCGGGACAGCATACGAGCAGTACTTC. Its protein is CASSLGTAYEQYF.

The chain combines TRBV30 with TRBJ2-1, with unresolved D. The CDR3 is 12 amino acids. The V gene lost 1 base and the J gene lost 7 bases, with 8 bases spanning the gap. CDR1 and CDR2 from the germline V gene are GTSNPN and SVGIG (reference sequence). The CDR3 region has the DNA TGTGCCTGGAGTGAAGGCCGGAATGAGCAGTTCTTC. Its translation is CAWSEGRNEQFF.

The chain carries TRBV20-1 and TRBJ2-1; D unresolved. Germline V gives CDR1 DFQATT, CDR2 SNEGSKA (reference sequence). Trimming took 2 bases from V and 10 from J, leaving 9 bases between them. The CDR3 runs 11 residues. The CDR3 loop is CSARPVREQFF. The DNA of the CDR3 is TGCAGTGCTAGACCAGTCCGGGAGCAGTTCTTC.

The rearrangement links TRBV9 to TRBJ2-7; D tentatively fits TRBD1 or TRBD2 (5 bases each). Germline V gene data show CDR1 as SGDLS and CDR2 as YYNGEE. Trimming removed 3 bases at V and 6 bases at J, with 22 bases between. The CDR3 runs 16 residues. The CDR3 is CASSAYRDPTTSEQYF. CDR3 DNA: TGTGCCAGCAGCGCATACCGGGACCCAACCACCTCCGAGCAGTACTTC.

This rearrangement joins TRBV28 to TRBJ2-7; weak D call: TRBD2 (5 bases). V lost 8 bases and J lost 3, with 17 bases in between. The germline CDR1 and CDR2 sequences are MDHEN and SYDVKM. The CDR3 contains 14 residues. The CDR3: CASSPYSGIYEQYF. The CDR3 DNA follows: TGTGCCAGCTCTCCCTACAGCGGCATCTACGAGCAGTACTTC.

This clone is deemed medium-sized (0.01 to 0.1%). The genes are TRBV15 and TRBJ2-6, with no clear D. V lost 0 bases and J lost 0, with 6 bases in between. There are 16 residues in the CDR3. Germline loops: CDR1 LNHNV, CDR2 YYDKDF (reference sequence). CDR3 DNA: TGTGCCACCAGCAGAGATGTGGACTCTGGGGCCAACGTCCTGACTTTC. This codes for CATSRDVDSGANVLTF.

The chain couples TRBV28 to TRBJ1-2, with TRBD1 identical over 8 bases. Germline V gene lookup returns CDR1 MDHEN and CDR2 SYDVKM. V dropped 1 base and J dropped 4; count of bases not matched to a gene: 5. The CDR3 contains 15 residues. The CDR3 loop reads CASSLSGQVLYGYTF. The CDR3 DNA reads as TGTGCCAGCAGTTTATCGGGACAGGTTCTCTATGGCTACACCTTC.

This chain connects TRBV6-5 to TRBJ2-2, with 7 positions matching TRBD1. Germline V gene data show CDR1 as MNHEY and CDR2 as SVGAGI. With V trimmed by 6 bases and J by 0 bases, 4 bases remained unmatched. CDR3 size: 15 residues. The CDR3 here is CASSQGTANTGELFF. The CDR3, as DNA: TGTGCCAGCAGCCAAGGGACAGCGAACACCGGGGAGCTGTTTTTT.

This clone showed up just once. The chain has TRBV10-2 and TRBJ2-7; D gene uncertain. This CDR3 has 11 residues. The V gene lost 2 bases and the J gene lost 4 bases, with 3 bases spanning the gap. The germline CDR1 and CDR2 sequences are WSHSY and SAAADI. In DNA, the CDR3 is TGCGCCAGCAGTGAGGGATACGAGCAGTACTTC. As protein: CASSEGYEQYF.

V gene TRBV7-9 combines with J gene TRBJ1-6; no reliable D call. Trimming removed 5 bases at V and 7 bases at J, with 12 bases between. The length of the CDR3 is 14 residues. Germline loops: CDR1 SEHNR, CDR2 FQNEAQ (reference sequence). The CDR3 reads CASSPRTGNSPLHF. The CDR3 DNA sequence: TGTGCCAGCAGCCCTCGTACGGGGAATTCACCCCTCCACTTT.

The chain uses TRBV4-3 and TRBJ1-1; D unresolved. The CDR3 is 13 amino acids. The ends were cut back, 0 bases at V and 1 base at J, with 3 bases in the middle. The germline CDR1 and CDR2 sequences are LGHNA and YSLEER. The DNA for the CDR3 is TGCGCCAGCAGCCAAGAGGCGAACACTGAAGCTTTCTTT. Translation gives CASSQEANTEAFF.

The rearrangement links TRBV6-5 to TRBJ1-2; D is undetermined. The CDR3 spans 15 residues. The V end lost 0 bases, the J end lost 6 bases, and 14 bases lay between the germline ends. The germline V gene encodes CDR1 MNHEY and CDR2 SVGAGI. Written as DNA, the CDR3 is TGTGCCAGCAGTTACTCGCGGGAGGGTGGGGATGGCTACACCTTC. This encodes CASSYSREGGDGYTF.

The V and J genes are TRBV10-2 and TRBJ2-7; weak D call: TRBD1 (6 bases). The germline V gene encodes CDR1 WSHSY and CDR2 SAAADI. The CDR3 consists of 13 residues. With 3 bases removed from V and 6 bases from J, the gap between germline ends came to 12 bases. The chain's CDR3 is CASSEQGRSEQYF. The DNA for the CDR3 is TGCGCCAGCAGTGAACAGGGTAGGAGCGAGCAGTACTTC.

The chain recombines TRBV6-5 with TRBJ1-5; D remains unclear. Germline-derived CDR1 and CDR2 are MNHEY and SVGAGI. V lost 2 bases to trimming and J lost 2 bases, with 4 bases between them. This CDR3 contains 13 residues. For the CDR3, the DNA is TGTGCCAGCAGTTACAGGGGCAATCAGCCCCAGCATTTT. It yields the protein CASSYRGNQPQHF.

The J gene is TRBJ2-1, the V gene TRBV4-1; 9 bases match TRBD2. The V gene end was trimmed by 3 bases and the J gene end by 4 bases; junction bases not matched to a gene: 7. Looked up from germline, CDR1 is MGHRA and CDR2 is YSYEKL. This CDR3 contains 16 residues. The CDR3: CASSQVAGDLYNEQFF. The CDR3 nucleotides read TGCGCCAGCAGCCAGGTAGCGGGAGATCTATACAATGAGCAGTTCTTC.

This chain uses TRBV28 with TRBJ1-5; possibly TRBD1 for D (5 bases). V was cut by 2 bases and J by 4 bases, with 9 bases left in between. The CDR3 has 14 residues. Germline CDR1 MDHEN, CDR2 SYDVKM. CDR3 sequence reads: CASSLTRDNQPQHF. The CDR3 coding sequence is TGTGCCAGCAGTTTAACCAGGGATAATCAGCCCCAGCATTTT.

A few counts support this clone. Other DNA sequences from this sample encode an identical CDR3 as well. The J gene is TRBJ1-5, the V gene TRBV5-6; D not resolved. The V gene's germline CDR1 is SGHDT and CDR2 YYEEEE. The CDR3 covers 13 residues. V was trimmed by 0 bases and J by 7 bases, leaving 8 bases between them. This chain's CDR3 is CASSLAAGQPQHF. CDR3 DNA sequence: TGTGCCAGCAGCTTGGCAGCAGGACAGCCCCAGCATTTT.

The chain is built from TRBV4-3 and TRBJ2-1; TRBD2 matches 10 bases. The CDR3 contains 17 residues. Germline CDR1 LGHNA, CDR2 YSLEER. Losses at the gene ends were 2 bases for V and 6 bases for J; bases not matched to a gene: 10. The CDR3 region is CASSQLSSERGGNEQFF. The CDR3 DNA follows: TGCGCCAGCAGCCAACTTTCTTCGGAGCGGGGGGGCAATGAGCAGTTCTTC.

V and J are TRBV7-9 and TRBJ1-1, with D perhaps matching TRBD1 (6 bases). The CDR3 is 13 residues long. Germline values: CDR1 SEHNR, CDR2 FQNEAQ (reference sequence). The V and J ends lost 4 bases and 5 bases respectively, with 11 bases between them. The CDR3 nucleotides read TGTGCCAGCAGCTATCTACAGGGAACTGAAGCTTTCTTT. This codes for CASSYLQGTEAFF.

The chain carries TRBV6-1 and TRBJ2-1; D is unresolved. Germline-derived CDR1 and CDR2 are MNHNS and SASEGT. V was pared by 2 bases and J by 4 bases, with 12 bases between. The CDR3 covers 15 residues. This CDR3 is CASSERSNPYNEQFF. CDR3 DNA: TGTGCCAGCAGTGAAAGGTCCAATCCTTACAATGAGCAGTTCTTC.

The chain carries TRBV4-3 and TRBJ1-1; 7 nucleotides align to TRBD1. The V segment lost 2 bases and the J segment 3 bases; nucleotides outside the gene matches: 12. There are 17 residues in the CDR3. Per germline, CDR1 LGHNA and CDR2 YSLEER. The CDR3 sequence: CASSQSGTAVVDTEAFF. DNA for the CDR3: TGCGCCAGCAGCCAATCCGGGACAGCGGTGGTGGACACTGAAGCTTTCTTT.

This clone was seen once. V gene TRBV9 combines with J gene TRBJ1-1; 7 bases agree with TRBD1. The trim removed 4 bases at V and 1 base at J, leaving 4 bases unmatched. CDR1 and CDR2 (germline): SGDLS, YYNGEE. This CDR3 is 14 amino acids long. CDR3 region: CASSPGTANTEAFF. The CDR3 DNA reads as TGTGCCAGCAGCCCCGGGACAGCGAACACTGAAGCTTTCTTT.